One and the same sample provided the 26 T cell receptor beta chains below, sequenced in a study of T cell repertoires in cytomegalovirus infection. A single record per CDR3 protein comes from TCRdb applying MiXCR to the reads. The profile covers around 900,000 distinct CDR3 sequences, with approximately 33% appearing a single time and over 10% taken by the ten largest. Their recognized antigens are unknown. Sequences were derived from cultured CD8+ T cells from PBMCs, sampled from culture after CMV antigen stimulation. The receptors derive from a human donor in good health (CMV status not recorded). Some clones in this sample may be carry-over from other donors' samples.

A few counts support this clonotype. The V call is TRBV20-1, the J call TRBJ1-2; a possible D gene is TRBD1 (5 bases). Germline V gene data show CDR1 as DFQATT and CDR2 as SNEGSKA (reference sequence). The CDR3 extends over 10 amino acids. V dropped 5 bases and J dropped 14 bases, with 15 bases sitting between them. CDR3 in DNA: TGCAGTGCTCCCGGGACCCCGGGAACCTTC. Its protein is CSAPGTPGTF.

The V and J genes are TRBV6-6 and TRBJ2-3, with TRBD2 identical over 11 bases. V trimming: 5 bases; J trimming: 8 bases; junction bases outside the gene matches: 12. Germline assignment: CDR1 MNHNY and CDR2 SVGAGI (reference sequence). The CDR3 consists of 16 residues. DNA for the CDR3: TGTGCCAGCAGTGCCCTAGCGGGGGGCCGAGGATCTACGCAGTATTTT. It yields the protein CASSALAGGRGSTQYF.

This chain uses TRBV28 with TRBJ1-5; 8 nucleotides align to TRBD1. Looked up from germline, CDR1 is MDHEN and CDR2 is SYDVKM. Unmatched junction bases numbered 17, after V lost 5 bases and J lost 5 bases. The CDR3 is made up of 18 amino acids. As DNA, the CDR3 is TGTGCCAGCAGTCCGCGGGACAGGAAGATTTTCAGAGATCAGCCCCAGCATTTT. It encodes CASSPRDRKIFRDQPQHF.

The chain employs TRBV10-3 and TRBJ1-1; D unresolved. The CDR3 runs to 17 residues. Trimming took off 3 bases at V and 0 bases at J, with 17 bases between the two ends. CDR1 is ENHRY and CDR2 is SYGVKD in the germline V gene. The CDR3 is CAISDGNSGSLNTEAFF. In nucleotides, the CDR3 is TGTGCCATCAGTGACGGGAATTCGGGCAGCTTGAACACTGAAGCTTTCTTT.

V gene TRBV27 combines with J gene TRBJ1-1; D is unresolved. Germline V gives CDR1 MNHEY, CDR2 SMNVEV (reference sequence). Trimming stripped 0 bases from V and 0 bases from J, with 11 bases between. CDR3 length: 16 residues. The CDR3 nucleotides read TGTGCCAGCAGTTTATCTCTTCAATTGATGAACACTGAAGCTTTCTTT. Its protein is CASSLSLQLMNTEAFF.

Points on this clonotype: One end of the junction fails to match germline, which may point to a read error. The chain carries TRBV12-3 or TRBV12-4 and TRBJ2-3; 7 nucleotides match TRBD1. The CDR3 has 16 residues. CDR3 protein: CVSRPSLRGRRDTQYF. The DNA for the CDR3 is TGTGTCAGCCGACCTTCCTTGAGGGGGCGCCGTGATACGCAGTATTTT.

In its sample, this clonotype was seen a few times. This rearrangement joins TRBV20-1 to TRBJ2-1; D is undetermined. Per the germline V gene, CDR1 is DFQATT and CDR2 is SNEGSKA (reference sequence). Trimming removed 0 bases at V and 4 bases at J, with 7 bases between. This CDR3 is built from 13 residues. The CDR3 protein is CSAREIRYNEQFF. The DNA for the CDR3 is TGCAGTGCTAGAGAGATACGGTACAATGAGCAGTTCTTC.

This clonotype was observed at least ten times. Here the CDR3 DNA reads TGCGCCAGCACCCGCTGGACAGGGGGTTGGGACAATGAGCAGTTCTTC. It codes for CASTRWTGGWDNEQFF. J is TRBJ2-1 and V is TRBV23-1, with TRBD1 identical over 10 bases. TRBV23-1 counts as an open reading frame of uncertain function. V lost 7 bases to trimming and J lost 5 bases; unmatched junction nucleotides: 11. The CDR3 is 16 residues long.

The V gene is TRBV7-9, the J gene TRBJ1-5; D gene ambiguous. Germline-derived CDR1 and CDR2 are SEHNR and FQNEAQ (reference sequence). CDR3 length: 15 residues. V dropped 5 bases and J dropped 3 bases, with 14 bases sitting between them. The CDR3, as DNA: TGTGCCAGCAGCCCAGCTTGGCCCTACAATCAGCCCCAGCATTTT. The encoded protein is CASSPAWPYNQPQHF.

The chain combines TRBV24-1 with TRBJ2-7; D is perhaps TRBD1 (5 bases). The CDR3 contains 13 residues. Trimming removed 4 bases from V and 3 bases from J, with 9 bases in between. The germline V gene has CDR1 KGHDR and CDR2 SFDVKD. CDR3 region: CATSEGPNYEQYF. The CDR3 DNA sequence: TGTGCCACCAGTGAGGGGCCGAACTACGAGCAGTACTTC.

V and J are TRBV27 and TRBJ2-1, with D unresolved. Between the trimmed V and J ends, which lost 2 bases and 9 bases, there was a span of 14 bases. Germline V gives CDR1 MNHEY, CDR2 SMNVEV (reference sequence). The CDR3 is 14 residues long. The CDR3: CASSLLPTASEQFF. The CDR3 region has the DNA TGTGCCAGCAGTTTACTCCCGACCGCTAGTGAGCAGTTCTTC.

CDR3 sequence reads: CATSRDRSNNQPQHF. CDR3 nucleotide sequence: TGTGCCACCAGCAGAGATCGGTCGAACAATCAGCCCCAGCATTTT. The chain uses TRBV15 and TRBJ1-5; D is uncertain. Trimming pared 0 bases from V and 3 bases from J, leaving 9 bases between. The CDR3 is made up of 15 amino acids. The V gene's germline CDR1 is LNHNV and CDR2 YYDKDF (reference sequence).

CDR3 protein: CATSIWSVDTGELFF. The CDR3 nucleotides read TGTGCCACCAGCATTTGGTCGGTGGACACCGGGGAGCTGTTTTTT. The gene calls are TRBV15 and TRBJ2-2, with no clear D. From germline, CDR1 is LNHNV and CDR2 YYDKDF (reference sequence). V lost 4 bases and J lost 3, with 12 bases in between. The CDR3 runs 15 residues.

The chain joins TRBV5-4 to TRBJ2-1, with TRBD2 as a possible D gene (7 bases). Trimming shortened V by 2 bases and J by 9 bases, and 15 bases separated the two germline ends. Germline V CDR1 and CDR2: SGHNT, YYREEE (reference sequence). The CDR3 totals 14 residues. The CDR3 region is CASSLPGGLSEQFF. The CDR3 coding sequence is TGTGCCAGCAGCTTACCGGGGGGCCTCAGTGAGCAGTTCTTC.

This clonotype was detected a few times. The chain carries TRBV7-9 and TRBJ2-5; 8 bases match TRBD1. Germline V gene sequence: CDR1 SEHNR, CDR2 FQNEAQ (reference sequence). The CDR3 is 16 residues long. J was trimmed by 4 bases and V by 5 bases; bases with no gene match: 12. The CDR3 loop reads CASSPSGTGWGETQYF. The CDR3 region has the DNA TGTGCCAGCAGCCCTTCGGGGACAGGCTGGGGAGAGACCCAGTACTTC. Together with reference TRBV7-9 and TRBJ2-5, the CDR3 gives the full variable domain: DTGVSQNPRHKITKRGQNVTFRCDPISEHNRLYWYRQTLGQGPEFLTYFQNEAQLEKSRLLSDRFSAERPKGSFSTLEIQRTEQGDSAMYLCASSPSGTGWGETQYFGPGTRLLVL.

This chain links TRBV11-2 with TRBJ2-5; 8 bases line up with TRBD1. Trimming cost V 1 base and J 5 bases; bases outside gene matches: 9. In germline, CDR1 is SGHAT, CDR2 FQNNGV. This CDR3 contains 16 residues. CDR3 protein: CASSLGQGTLGETQYF. Written as DNA, the CDR3 is TGTGCCAGCAGCTTAGGACAGGGGACCCTAGGGGAGACCCAGTACTTC.

J is TRBJ1-1 and V is TRBV4-1; D is possibly TRBD1 (5 bases). CDR1 and CDR2 (germline): MGHRA, YSYEKL. The V gene lost 5 bases and the J gene lost 1 base, with 11 bases spanning the gap. This CDR3 spans 14 amino acids. DNA of the CDR3: TGCGCCAGCAGCAACGTGGGGACGAACACTGAAGCTTTCTTT. It codes for CASSNVGTNTEAFF.

The rearrangement joins TRBV29-1 to TRBJ1-2; D is ambiguous. Germline V lookup: CDR1 SQVTM, CDR2 ANQGSEA. Trimming took off 4 bases at V and 2 bases at J, with 20 bases between the two ends. The CDR3 has 16 amino acids. The CDR3 here is CSVVFGSLGLNYGYTF. The DNA for the CDR3 is TGCAGCGTTGTGTTTGGGTCTCTAGGGTTAAACTATGGCTACACCTTC.

In this sample, this clonotype turned up a few times. The genes are TRBV11-2 and TRBJ1-2; D possibly corresponds to TRBD1 (6 bases). The germline V and J ends were trimmed by 5 bases and 7 bases, with 20 bases remaining between them. Germline V gives CDR1 SGHAT, CDR2 FQNNGV. This CDR3 comprises 15 residues. CDR3 residues: CASSPRGGPQGGYTF. CDR3 bases: TGTGCCAGCAGCCCCCGAGGGGGGCCGCAGGGTGGCTACACCTTC.

This clonotype was seen more than once but under ten times. This chain connects TRBV6-1 to TRBJ1-1, with 7 bases lining up with TRBD1. There are 17 residues in the CDR3. Germline CDR1 reads MNHNS; CDR2 reads SASEGT. After removal of 3 bases from V and 6 bases from J, the junction contained 16 bases not matched to a gene. The CDR3 reads CASSEKTTGTVYPEAFF. The CDR3 DNA reads TGTGCCAGCAGTGAGAAAACGACAGGGACAGTATATCCTGAAGCTTTCTTT.

This CDR3 is CASSGGTVYSNQPQHF. DNA of the CDR3: TGTGCCAGCAGTGGAGGGACAGTTTATAGCAATCAGCCCCAGCATTTT. The chain couples TRBV6-2 or TRBV6-3 to TRBJ1-5; 7 nucleotides match TRBD1. This CDR3 spans 16 amino acids. Per germline, CDR1 MNHEY and CDR2 SVGEGT. With V trimmed by 5 bases and J by 0 bases, 7 bases remained unmatched.

The chain recombines TRBV6-1 with TRBJ2-7, with D maybe TRBD1 (5 bases). The germline V gene encodes CDR1 MNHNS and CDR2 SASEGT. Trimming removed 8 bases from V and 8 bases from J, with 10 bases in between. The CDR3 loop spans 10 amino acids. The chain's CDR3 is CASLGVKQYV. In DNA form, the CDR3 reads TGTGCCAGCCTAGGGGTTAAGCAGTACGTC.

This chain's CDR3 is CASTRGPYNEQFF. CDR3 nucleotides: TGTGCCAGCACGCGGGGTCCCTACAATGAGCAGTTCTTC. This sequence joins TRBV27 and TRBJ2-1; a possible D gene is TRBD2 (6 bases). V was trimmed by 7 bases and J by 2 bases, leaving 9 bases between them. The CDR3 totals 13 residues. Per the germline V gene, CDR1 is MNHEY and CDR2 is SMNVEV (reference sequence).

V and J are TRBV7-9 and TRBJ1-2, with D unresolved. Germline CDR1 reads SEHNR; CDR2 reads FQNEAQ (reference sequence). Trimming left V 1 base short and J 4 bases short, with 10 bases between. CDR3 length: 14 residues. The CDR3 DNA sequence: TGTGCCAGCAGCTTAGAAACGCGGGGCTATGGCTACACCTTC. This translates into CASSLETRGYGYTF.

V and J are TRBV27 and TRBJ1-1; a weak D match, TRBD1 (6 bases). Germline CDR1 and CDR2: MNHEY and SMNVEV (reference sequence). Between the trimmed V and J ends, which lost 5 bases and 0 bases, there was a span of 10 bases. CDR3 length equals 14 residues. Here the CDR3 reads CASSRQDLNTEAFF. The CDR3 region has the DNA TGTGCCAGCAGTCGACAGGATCTGAACACTGAAGCTTTCTTT.

CDR3 loop: CSAPDRVGNEQFF. The CDR3 nucleotides read TGCAGTGCTCCAGACAGGGTTGGCAATGAGCAGTTCTTC. V and J are TRBV20-1 and TRBJ2-1; TRBD1 aligns across 7 bases. The germline CDR1 and CDR2 sequences are DFQATT and SNEGSKA (reference sequence). CDR3 size: 13 residues. J lost 6 bases, V lost 5 bases, and 7 bases had no gene match.